This entry lists 27 T cell receptor beta chains sequenced from one sample in a study of T cells after yellow fever vaccination. Via MiXCR, TCRdb re-called the 5' RACE reads, giving one row per CDR3 protein. Of about 300,000 distinct CDR3 sequences listed, about 6.9% are singletons. The sequencing used PBMCs, collected about 49 days after the first yellow fever vaccination. The receptors come from a man younger than 30 who received the YFV17D yellow fever vaccine.

This clonotype was detected a few times. The chain employs TRBV28 and TRBJ2-5, with D tentatively TRBD1 or TRBD2 (5 bases each). The germline gives CDR1 MDHEN, CDR2 SYDVKM. This CDR3 has 15 amino acids. Trimming pared 6 bases from V and 2 bases from J, leaving 16 bases between. The CDR3 DNA is TGTGCCAGCAGCATGGGTGGGGCGGGTCAAGAGACCCAGTACTTC. It encodes CASSMGGAGQETQYF.

This clonotype was seen a few times. V and J are TRBV5-1 and TRBJ2-2; D is unresolved. Per the germline V gene, CDR1 is SGHRS and CDR2 is YFSETQ. Trimming took off 4 bases at V and 6 bases at J, with 7 bases between the two ends. This CDR3 contains 12 residues. Here the CDR3 DNA reads TGCGCCAGCAGCCTTCTGCCCGGGGAGCTGTTTTTT. Translation: CASSLLPGELFF.

This clonotype has more than one count but fewer than ten. The J gene is TRBJ2-1, the V gene TRBV12-3 or TRBV12-4; TRBD1 matches 9 bases. This CDR3 is 19 amino acids long. Trimming at V came to 4 bases and at J to 1 base, leaving 14 bases not matched to a gene. The CDR3: CASSSTGTGQSKSYNEQFF. For the CDR3, the DNA is TGTGCCAGCAGTTCAACCGGGACAGGGCAATCAAAGTCCTACAATGAGCAGTTCTTC.

This chain links TRBV4-1 with TRBJ1-6; tentatively, D is TRBD1 (5 bases). The CDR3 has 15 amino acids. The germline V gene encodes CDR1 MGHRA and CDR2 YSYEKL. Trimming shortened V by 4 bases and J by 11 bases, and 18 bases separated the two germline ends. The CDR3: CASSPKISPGAPLHF. The DNA of the CDR3 is TGCGCCAGCAGCCCCAAGATCTCTCCGGGGGCACCCCTCCACTTT.

The chain has TRBV12-3 or TRBV12-4 and TRBJ2-4; D possibly matches TRBD1 or TRBD2 (5 bases each). V shed 3 bases and J shed 1 base, with 10 bases lying between them. This CDR3 is 15 amino acids long. The CDR3 bases are TGTGCCAGCAGTTTCGGGACGGCTGCCAAAAACATTCAGTACTTC. It codes for CASSFGTAAKNIQYF.

This clonotype has more than one count but fewer than ten. This rearrangement joins TRBV29-1 to TRBJ2-1; the match to TRBD2 covers 13 bases. V lost 5 bases, J lost 9 bases, and 4 bases stayed unmatched. Germline CDR1 and CDR2: SQVTM and ANQGSEA. This CDR3 spans 13 amino acids. The CDR3 sequence: CSVTSGGAGEQFF. In DNA form, the CDR3 reads TGCAGCGTTACTAGCGGGGGGGCCGGTGAGCAGTTCTTC.

In its sample, this clonotype was seen a few times. This chain links TRBV28 with TRBJ1-2; a weak D match, TRBD1 (5 bases). Germline CDR1 is MDHEN and CDR2 is SYDVKM. CDR3 length: 12 amino acids. Trimming removed 5 bases at V and 7 bases at J, with 11 bases between. Here the CDR3 DNA reads TGTGCCAGCAGTCTAGGGACCTTTGGCTACACCTTC. Translation gives CASSLGTFGYTF.

This clonotype has a handful of counts. The chain couples TRBV6-5 to TRBJ1-2; the match to TRBD1 covers 7 bases. In germline, CDR1 is MNHEY, CDR2 SVGAGI. This CDR3 comprises 16 residues. J gave up 1 base and V 4 bases, and 9 bases lay outside the gene matches. The CDR3 sequence: CASSFSGTALNYGYTF. The DNA for the CDR3 is TGTGCCAGCAGTTTCTCAGGGACAGCCCTTAACTATGGCTACACCTTC.

The chain uses TRBV5-4 and TRBJ1-1; D possibly corresponds to TRBD1 (5 bases). Germline V gives CDR1 SGHNT, CDR2 YYREEE (reference sequence). The CDR3 sequence is 13 residues long. V gave up 2 bases and J gave up 4 bases, with 9 bases separating them. The CDR3 is CASSFSGRTEAFF. The CDR3 DNA is TGTGCCAGCAGCTTTTCAGGGCGCACTGAAGCTTTCTTT.

CDR3 sequence reads: CASSYRITGASYEQYF. CDR3 DNA: TGTGCCAGCAGTTACAGAATCACAGGGGCGTCCTACGAGCAGTACTTC. This chain links TRBV6-2 or TRBV6-3 with TRBJ2-7; 7 positions agree with TRBD1. The germline gives CDR1 MNHEY, CDR2 SVGEGT. V gave up 2 bases and J gave up 1 base; unmatched junction bases: 8. CDR3 length equals 16 residues.

This clonotype was seen repeatedly, ten times or more. The rearrangement uses TRBV18 and TRBJ1-5; D not resolved. Between the trimmed V and J ends, which lost 6 bases and 0 bases, there was a span of 18 bases. This CDR3 region has 17 residues. Germline loops: CDR1 KGHSH, CDR2 LQKENI. The DNA for the CDR3 is TGTGCCAGCTCGCCTCTCCCCCTAACTTTTAGCAATCAGCCCCAGCATTTT. It yields the protein CASSPLPLTFSNQPQHF.

V gene TRBV20-1 combines with J gene TRBJ2-3; D not resolved. This CDR3 comprises 11 residues. CDR1 is DFQATT, CDR2 SNEGSKA, per germline (reference sequence). V lost 6 bases, J lost 3 bases, and 7 bases lay in between. This CDR3 is CSAAETDTQYF. The CDR3, as DNA: TGCAGTGCGGCGGAGACAGATACGCAGTATTTT.

J is TRBJ2-3 and V is TRBV3-1, with TRBD1 matching over 7 bases. Germline V lookup: CDR1 LGHDT, CDR2 YNNKEL (reference sequence). There are 15 residues in the CDR3. V trimming: 0 bases; J trimming: 4 bases; junction bases outside the gene matches: 4. The CDR3 region is CASSQEPGQSDTQYF. Here the CDR3 DNA reads TGTGCCAGCAGCCAAGAACCGGGACAGTCAGATACGCAGTATTTT.

The CDR3 spells CASSSEPGPPLGEQYF. Written as DNA, the CDR3 is TGTGCCAGCAGCTCGGAACCGGGACCTCCACTGGGGGAGCAGTACTTC. This chain uses TRBV7-2 with TRBJ2-7, with D perhaps assigned TRBD1 or TRBD2 (5 bases each). V was shortened by 4 bases and J by 7 bases, with 23 bases between the two germline ends. Per the germline V gene, CDR1 is SGHTA and CDR2 is FQGNSA. This CDR3 comprises 16 residues.

This clonotype was seen more than once but under ten times. This chain links TRBV5-1 with TRBJ1-2; TRBD1 might be the D (5 bases). CDR3 length equals 13 residues. The germline gives CDR1 SGHRS, CDR2 YFSETQ. V was clipped by 3 bases and J by 8 bases, with 14 bases between them. CDR3 sequence reads: CASSSGPGTGYTF. The CDR3 nucleotides read TGCGCCAGCAGCTCTGGCCCAGGGACCGGCTACACCTTC.

This rearrangement joins TRBV27 to TRBJ2-1; 8 bases align to TRBD2. CDR3 length: 13 residues. CDR1 and CDR2 (germline): MNHEY, SMNVEV (reference sequence). The V and J ends lost 7 bases and 8 bases, in that order; junction bases with no gene match: 7. Written as DNA, the CDR3 is TGTGCCAGCACCACGGGGGGGTTGTATGAGCAGTTCTTC. It specifies CASTTGGLYEQFF.

This clonotype appeared a few times. CDR3 loop: CSARAHTGIAEAFF. The CDR3 DNA is TGCAGTGCTAGAGCCCATACAGGGATCGCTGAAGCTTTCTTT. The chain is built from TRBV20-1 and TRBJ1-1, with a possible D match to TRBD1 (6 bases). Germline lookup yields CDR1 DFQATT and CDR2 SNEGSKA (reference sequence). The CDR3 extends over 14 amino acids. V was trimmed by 1 base and J by 6 bases, leaving 15 bases between them.

V usage is TRBV20-1 and J usage is TRBJ1-6; D gene uncertain. Germline V gives CDR1 DFQATT, CDR2 SNEGSKA (reference sequence). The V gene lost 0 bases and the J gene lost 8 bases, with 8 bases spanning the gap. The CDR3 has 13 residues. CDR3 sequence: CSAREGPDSPLHF. DNA of the CDR3: TGCAGTGCTAGAGAGGGTCCCGATTCACCCCTCCACTTT.

The chain has TRBV6-2 or TRBV6-3 and TRBJ2-7; TRBD2 agrees at 11 bases. This CDR3 region has 18 residues. Germline V gives CDR1 MNHEY, CDR2 SVGEGT. Trimming at V came to 0 bases and at J to 3 bases, leaving 10 bases not matched to a gene. Here the CDR3 reads CASSYSKLGLAEIYEQYF. The CDR3 DNA reads TGTGCCAGCAGTTACTCGAAGTTGGGACTAGCGGAGATCTACGAGCAGTACTTC.

The chain uses TRBV7-2 and TRBJ2-3, with 8 bases that match TRBD1. CDR3 length: 17 residues. Unmatched junction bases numbered 12, after V lost 5 bases and J lost 2 bases. Per the germline V gene, CDR1 is SGHTA and CDR2 is FQGNSA. The CDR3 bases are TGTGCCAGCAGCATCAGTTTAGCAGGGGGCCTCACAGATACGCAGTATTTT. This sequence encodes CASSISLAGGLTDTQYF. Full variable domain (remainder filled in from reference TRBV7-2 and TRBJ2-3): GAGVSQSPSNKVTEKGKDVELRCDPISGHTALYWYRQSLGQGLEFLIYFQGNSAPDKSGLPSDRFSAERTGGSVSTLTIQRTQQEDSAVYLCASSISLAGGLTDTQYFGPGTRLTVL.

This clonotype has more than one count but fewer than ten. The chain uses TRBV4-3 and TRBJ2-5; maybe TRBD1 (5 bases). Trimming stripped 2 bases from V and 3 bases from J, with 10 bases between. The CDR3 extends over 14 amino acids. Germline V lookup: CDR1 LGHNA, CDR2 YSLEER. Here the CDR3 DNA reads TGCGCCAGCAGCCAATACATACAGGAAGAGACCCAGTACTTC. Protein sequence: CASSQYIQEETQYF.

This clonotype occurred a few times. The chain joins TRBV12-3 or TRBV12-4 to TRBJ2-2; unclear D gene. This CDR3 is 16 amino acids long. Trimming removed 1 base at V and 1 base at J, with 10 bases between. The chain's CDR3 is CASSLGSGRNTGELFF. Written as DNA, the CDR3 is TGTGCCAGCAGTTTAGGTTCGGGTCGGAACACCGGGGAGCTGTTTTTT.

CDR3 coding DNA: TGTGCCAGCAGCGTAGGGAACTCCCAAGAGACCCAGTACTTC. It codes for CASSVGNSQETQYF. This rearrangement joins TRBV9 to TRBJ2-5; D uncertain. This CDR3 contains 14 residues. Germline assignment: CDR1 SGDLS and CDR2 YYNGEE. Trimming took 0 bases from V and 1 from J, leaving 7 bases between them.

This clonotype has ten or more counts. Written as DNA, the CDR3 is TGTGCCAGCAGGCCCCAGGGTTACTATGGCTACACCTTC. It yields the protein CASRPQGYYGYTF. The V call is TRBV12-3 or TRBV12-4, the J call TRBJ1-2; D perhaps matches TRBD1 (5 bases). CDR3 length equals 13 residues. V lost 6 bases and J 3 bases, leaving 11 bases between the germline ends.

This clonotype was detected only a few times. The rearrangement uses TRBV7-3 and TRBJ2-4, with TRBD2 identical over 12 bases. This CDR3 spans 16 amino acids. V was clipped by 5 bases and J by 2 bases; unmatched bases: 4. CDR1 and CDR2 (germline): SGHTA, FQGTGA. The CDR3 DNA follows: TGTGCCAGCAGCCGTACTAGCGGGGGGTCCAAAAACATTCAGTACTTC. Protein sequence: CASSRTSGGSKNIQYF.

This chain connects TRBV6-5 to TRBJ1-1; unclear D gene. The V and J ends lost 0 bases and 5 bases respectively, with 7 bases between them. The germline V gene encodes CDR1 MNHEY and CDR2 SVGAGI. The CDR3 sequence is 13 residues long. The CDR3 DNA reads as TGTGCCAGCAGTTACTCGAGAGGGACTGAAGCTTTCTTT. As protein: CASSYSRGTEAFF.

The rearrangement joins TRBV7-6 to TRBJ2-3; D gene ambiguous. This CDR3 spans 14 amino acids. Trimming pared 0 bases from V and 4 bases from J, leaving 8 bases between. The germline CDR1 and CDR2 sequences are SGHVS and FNYEAQ. For the CDR3, the DNA is TGTGCCAGCAGCTTAGCGAGTCAATCAGATACGCAGTATTTT. Protein sequence: CASSLASQSDTQYF.